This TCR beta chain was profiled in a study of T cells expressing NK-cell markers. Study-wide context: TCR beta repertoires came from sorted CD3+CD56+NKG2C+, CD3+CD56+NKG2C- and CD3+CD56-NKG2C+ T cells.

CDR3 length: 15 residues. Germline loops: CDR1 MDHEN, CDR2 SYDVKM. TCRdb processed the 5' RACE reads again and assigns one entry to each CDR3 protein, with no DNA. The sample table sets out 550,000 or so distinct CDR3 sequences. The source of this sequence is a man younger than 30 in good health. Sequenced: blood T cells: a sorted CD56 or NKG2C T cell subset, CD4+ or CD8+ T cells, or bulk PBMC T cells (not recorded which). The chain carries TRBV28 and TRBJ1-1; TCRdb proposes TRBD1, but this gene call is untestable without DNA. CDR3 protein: CASTSGGSDNTEAFF.